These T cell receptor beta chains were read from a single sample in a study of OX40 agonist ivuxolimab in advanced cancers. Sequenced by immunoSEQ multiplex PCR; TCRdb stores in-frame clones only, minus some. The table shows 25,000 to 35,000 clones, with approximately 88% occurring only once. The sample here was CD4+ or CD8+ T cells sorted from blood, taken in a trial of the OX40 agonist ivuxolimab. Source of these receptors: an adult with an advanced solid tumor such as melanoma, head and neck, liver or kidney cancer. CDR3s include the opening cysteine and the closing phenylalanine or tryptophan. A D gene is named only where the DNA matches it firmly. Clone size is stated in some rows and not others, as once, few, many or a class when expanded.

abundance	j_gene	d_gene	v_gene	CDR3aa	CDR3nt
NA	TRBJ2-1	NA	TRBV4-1	CASSRGKTSNEQFF	TGCGCCAGCAGCCGGGGAAAGACTTCCAATGAGCAGTTCTTC
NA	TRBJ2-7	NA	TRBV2	CASTSTYEQYF	TGTGCCAGCACTTCTACCTACGAGCAGTACTTC
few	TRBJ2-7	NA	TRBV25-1	CASSGRTVSYEQYF	TGTGCCAGCAGTGGGAGGACAGTCTCCTACGAGCAGTACTTC
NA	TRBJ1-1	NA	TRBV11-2	CASSLVFNRDREAFF	TGTGCCAGCAGCTTAGTGTTTAACCGGGATCGGGAAGCTTTCTTT
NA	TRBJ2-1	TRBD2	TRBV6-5	CASSPGLEGRIAFF	TGTGCCAGCAGTCCGGGACTAGAAGGCCGTATTGCGTTCTTC
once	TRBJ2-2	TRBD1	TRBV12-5	CASGTGPTGELFF	TGTGCTAGCGGGACAGGGCCCACCGGGGAGCTGTTTTTT
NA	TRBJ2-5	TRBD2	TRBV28	CASRRTSGREETQYF	TGTGCCAGCAGAAGAACTAGCGGGAGGGAAGAGACCCAGTACTTC
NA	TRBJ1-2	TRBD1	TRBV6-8	CASSHRDRGRFYGYTF	TGTGCCAGCAGTCACAGGGACAGGGGGCGCTTTTATGGCTACACCTTC
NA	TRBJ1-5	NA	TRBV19	CASSAQGVSNQPQHF	TGTGCCAGTAGTGCACAGGGAGTGAGCAATCAGCCCCAGCATTTT
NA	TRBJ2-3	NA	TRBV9	CASSSGLTSTDTQYF	TGTGCCAGCAGTTCGGGACTGACTAGCACAGATACGCAGTATTTT
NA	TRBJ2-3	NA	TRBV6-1	CASSDSDTQYF	TGTGCCAGCAGTGACTCAGATACGCAGTATTTT
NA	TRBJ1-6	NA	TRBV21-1	CASSTKPGSYNSPLHF	TGTGCCAGCAGCACCAAGCCCGGGTCCTATAATTCACCCCTCCACTTT
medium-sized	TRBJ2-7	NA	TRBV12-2	CASRLAQGPHYEQYF	TGTGCAAGTCGCTTAGCGCAGGGACCGCACTACGAGCAGTACTTC
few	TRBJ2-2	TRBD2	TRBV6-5	CASSPGLDNTGELFF	TGTGCCAGCAGCCCGGGACTAGATAACACCGGGGAGCTGTTTTTT
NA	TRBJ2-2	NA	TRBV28	CASSLLAGELFF	TGTGCCAGCAGTTTACTGGCCGGGGAGCTGTTTTTT
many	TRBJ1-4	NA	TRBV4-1	CASSQDPGTGNEKLFF	TGCGCCAGCAGCCAAGATCCCGGGACGGGCAATGAAAAACTGTTTTTT
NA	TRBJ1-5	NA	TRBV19	CASSIGAGNQPQHF	TGTGCCAGTAGTATAGGGGCGGGCAATCAGCCCCAGCATTTT
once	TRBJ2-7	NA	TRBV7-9	CASTDRLIHEQYF	TGTGCCAGCACTGACAGGTTAATCCACGAGCAGTACTTC
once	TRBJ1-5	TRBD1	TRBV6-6	CASSSPGGSVEPQHF	TGTGCCAGCAGTTCGCCAGGGGGCTCGGTAGAGCCCCAGCATTTT
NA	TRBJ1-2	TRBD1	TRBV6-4	CASSVDRGGYGYTF	TGTGCCAGCAGTGTCGACAGGGGGGGCTATGGCTACACCTTC
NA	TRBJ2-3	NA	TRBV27	CASSLSGDTQYF	TGTGCCAGCAGTTTATCAGGAGATACGCAGTATTTT
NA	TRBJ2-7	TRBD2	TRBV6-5	CASSSGLGGYEQYF	TGTGCCAGCAGTTCGGGACTAGGGGGTTACGAGCAGTACTTC